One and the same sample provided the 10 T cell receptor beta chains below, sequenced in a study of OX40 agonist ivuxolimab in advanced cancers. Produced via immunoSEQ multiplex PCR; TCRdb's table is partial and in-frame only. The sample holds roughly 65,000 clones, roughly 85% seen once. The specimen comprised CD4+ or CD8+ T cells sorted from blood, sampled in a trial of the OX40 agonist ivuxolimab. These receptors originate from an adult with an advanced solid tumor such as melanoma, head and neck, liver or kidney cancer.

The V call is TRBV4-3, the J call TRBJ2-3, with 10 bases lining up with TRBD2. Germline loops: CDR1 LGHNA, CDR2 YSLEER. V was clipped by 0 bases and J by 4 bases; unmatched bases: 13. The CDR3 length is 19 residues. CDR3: CASSQEGPVAGGGSDTQYF. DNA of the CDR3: TGCGCCAGCAGCCAAGAGGGGCCGGTAGCGGGAGGTGGTTCAGATACGCAGTATTTT.

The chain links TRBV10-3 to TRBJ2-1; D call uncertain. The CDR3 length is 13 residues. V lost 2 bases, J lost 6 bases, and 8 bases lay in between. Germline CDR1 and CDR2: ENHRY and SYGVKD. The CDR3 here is CAISEIQRNEQFF. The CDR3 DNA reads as TGTGCCATCAGTGAGATTCAACGCAATGAGCAGTTCTTC.

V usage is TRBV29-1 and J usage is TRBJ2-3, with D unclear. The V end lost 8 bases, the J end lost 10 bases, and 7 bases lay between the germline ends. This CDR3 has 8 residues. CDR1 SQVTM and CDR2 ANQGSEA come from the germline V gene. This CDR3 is CSPPPQYF. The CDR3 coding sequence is TGCAGCCCCCCCCCGCAGTATTTT.

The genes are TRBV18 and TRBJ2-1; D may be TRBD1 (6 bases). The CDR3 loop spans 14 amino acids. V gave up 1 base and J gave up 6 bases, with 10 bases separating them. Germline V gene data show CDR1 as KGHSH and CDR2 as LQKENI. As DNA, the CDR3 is TGTGCCAGCTCACCACGGGGGCAAGTCAATGAGCAGTTCTTC. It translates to CASSPRGQVNEQFF. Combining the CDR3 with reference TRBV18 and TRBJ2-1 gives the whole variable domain NAGVMQNPRHLVRRRGQEARLRCSPMKGHSHVYWYRQLPEEGLKFMVYLQKENIIDESGMPKERFSAEFPKEGPSILRIQQVVRGDSAAYFCASSPRGQVNEQFFGPGTRLTVL.

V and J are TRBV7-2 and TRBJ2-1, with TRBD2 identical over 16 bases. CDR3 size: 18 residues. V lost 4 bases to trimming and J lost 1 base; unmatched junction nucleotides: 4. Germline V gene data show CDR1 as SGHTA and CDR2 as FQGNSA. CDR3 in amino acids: CASSSGLAGGPSYNEQFF. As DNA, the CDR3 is TGTGCCAGCAGCTCGGGACTAGCGGGGGGGCCGTCCTACAATGAGCAGTTCTTC. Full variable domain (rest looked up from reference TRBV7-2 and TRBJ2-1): GAGVSQSPSNKVTEKGKDVELRCDPISGHTALYWYRQSLGQGLEFLIYFQGNSAPDKSGLPSDRFSAERTGGSVSTLTIQRTQQEDSAVYLCASSSGLAGGPSYNEQFFGPGTRLTVL.

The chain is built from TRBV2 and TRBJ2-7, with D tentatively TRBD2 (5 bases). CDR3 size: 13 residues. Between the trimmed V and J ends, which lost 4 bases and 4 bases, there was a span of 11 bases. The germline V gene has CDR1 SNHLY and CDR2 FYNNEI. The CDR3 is CASSALARYEQYV. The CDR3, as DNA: TGTGCCAGCAGTGCCCTAGCTAGGTACGAGCAGTACGTC.

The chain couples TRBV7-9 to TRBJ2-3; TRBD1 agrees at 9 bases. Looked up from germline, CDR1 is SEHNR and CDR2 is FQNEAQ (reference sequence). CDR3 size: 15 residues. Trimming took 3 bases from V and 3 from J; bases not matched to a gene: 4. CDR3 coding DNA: TGTGCCAGCAGCTTTTGGGACAGGGCGACAGATACGCAGTATTTT. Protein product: CASSFWDRATDTQYF.

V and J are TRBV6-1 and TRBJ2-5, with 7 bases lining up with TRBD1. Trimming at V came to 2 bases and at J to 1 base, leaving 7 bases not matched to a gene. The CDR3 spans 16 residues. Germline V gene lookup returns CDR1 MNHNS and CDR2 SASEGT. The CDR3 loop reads CASSEYGTAFQETQYF. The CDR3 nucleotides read TGTGCCAGCAGTGAATACGGGACAGCCTTCCAAGAGACCCAGTACTTC.

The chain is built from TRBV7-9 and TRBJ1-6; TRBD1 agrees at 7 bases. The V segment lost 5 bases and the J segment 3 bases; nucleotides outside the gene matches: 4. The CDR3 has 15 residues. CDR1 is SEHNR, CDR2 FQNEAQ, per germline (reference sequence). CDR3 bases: TGTGCCAGCAGCGGCGGACAGGTCTATAATTCACCCCTCCACTTT. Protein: CASSGGQVYNSPLHF.

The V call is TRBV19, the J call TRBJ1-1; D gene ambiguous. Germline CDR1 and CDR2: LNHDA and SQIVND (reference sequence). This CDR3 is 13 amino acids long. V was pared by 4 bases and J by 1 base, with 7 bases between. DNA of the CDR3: TGTGCCAGTAGTAAACAGAGGAACACTGAAGCTTTCTTT. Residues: CASSKQRNTEAFF.